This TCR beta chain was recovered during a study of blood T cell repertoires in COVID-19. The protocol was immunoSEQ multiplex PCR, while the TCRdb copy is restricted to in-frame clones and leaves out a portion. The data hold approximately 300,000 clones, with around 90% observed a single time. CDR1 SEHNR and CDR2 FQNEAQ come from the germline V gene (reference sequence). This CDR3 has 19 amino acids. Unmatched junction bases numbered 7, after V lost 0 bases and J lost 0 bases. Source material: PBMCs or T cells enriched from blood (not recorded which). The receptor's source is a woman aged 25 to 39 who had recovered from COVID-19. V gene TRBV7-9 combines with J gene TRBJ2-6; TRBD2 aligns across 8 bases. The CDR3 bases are TGTGCCAGCAGCTTAGCGCTAAGCGGGGGAGGCTCTGGGGCCAACGTCCTGACTTTC. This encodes CASSLALSGGGSGANVLTF.